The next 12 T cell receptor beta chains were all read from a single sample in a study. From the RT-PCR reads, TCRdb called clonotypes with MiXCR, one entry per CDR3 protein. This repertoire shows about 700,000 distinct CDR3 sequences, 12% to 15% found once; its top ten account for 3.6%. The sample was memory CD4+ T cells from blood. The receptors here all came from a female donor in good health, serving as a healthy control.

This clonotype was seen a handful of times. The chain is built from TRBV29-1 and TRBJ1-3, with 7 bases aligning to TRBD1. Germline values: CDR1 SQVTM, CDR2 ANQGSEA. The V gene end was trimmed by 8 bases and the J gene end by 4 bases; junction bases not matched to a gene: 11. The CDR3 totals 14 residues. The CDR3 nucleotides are TGCAGCATTAGAGGAGGGGGCGAGGGAAACACCATATATTTT. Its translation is CSIRGGGEGNTIYF.

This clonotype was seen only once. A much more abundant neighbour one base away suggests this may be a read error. The CDR3 DNA is TGCAGCGTTGATTTGATGCGGTACTACAATGAGCAGTACTTC. It encodes CSVDLMRYYNEQYF. The chain recombines TRBV29-1 with TRBJ2-5; D gene ambiguous. The CDR3 covers 14 residues. Trimming removed 3 bases from V and 11 bases from J, with 22 bases in between. CDR1 SQVTM and CDR2 ANQGSEA come from the germline V gene. The full variable domain, with the rest looked up from reference TRBV29-1 and TRBJ2-5, is SAVISQKPSRDICQRGTSLTIQCQVDSQVTMMFWYRQQPGQSLTLIATANQGSEATYESGFVIDKFPISRPNLTFSTLTVSNMSPEDSSIYLCSVDLMRYYNEQYFGPGTRLLVL.

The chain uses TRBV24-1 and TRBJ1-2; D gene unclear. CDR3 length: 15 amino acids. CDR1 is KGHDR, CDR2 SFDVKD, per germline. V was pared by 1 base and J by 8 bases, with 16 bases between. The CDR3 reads CATSDFTSDGYGYTF. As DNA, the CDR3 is TGTGCCACCAGTGATTTCACTTCTGACGGGTACGGCTACACCTTC.

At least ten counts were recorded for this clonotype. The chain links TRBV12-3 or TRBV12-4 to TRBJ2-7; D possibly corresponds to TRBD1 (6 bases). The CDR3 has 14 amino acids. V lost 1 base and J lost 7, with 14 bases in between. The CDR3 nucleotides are TGTGCCAGCAGTTTAGGAGGGGGATTAATGGAGCAGTACTTC. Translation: CASSLGGGLMEQYF.

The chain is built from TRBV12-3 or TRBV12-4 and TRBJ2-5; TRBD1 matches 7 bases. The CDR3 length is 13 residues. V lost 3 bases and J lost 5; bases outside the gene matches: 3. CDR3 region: CASSFEGAETQYF. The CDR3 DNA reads TGTGCCAGCAGTTTTGAGGGGGCGGAGACCCAGTACTTC.

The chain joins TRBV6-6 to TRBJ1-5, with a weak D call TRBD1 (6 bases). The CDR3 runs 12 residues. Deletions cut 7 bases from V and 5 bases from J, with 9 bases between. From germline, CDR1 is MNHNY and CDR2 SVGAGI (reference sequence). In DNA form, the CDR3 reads TGTGCCAGCAAAAGGGGGGATCAGCCCCAGCATTTT. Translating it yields CASKRGDQPQHF.

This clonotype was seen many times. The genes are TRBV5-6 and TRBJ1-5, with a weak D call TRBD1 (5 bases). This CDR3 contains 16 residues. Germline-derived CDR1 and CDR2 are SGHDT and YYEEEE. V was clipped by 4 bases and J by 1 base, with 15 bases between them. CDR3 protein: CASSPRGMGSNQPQHF. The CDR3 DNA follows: TGTGCCAGCAGCCCTCGGGGGATGGGGAGCAATCAGCCCCAGCATTTT.

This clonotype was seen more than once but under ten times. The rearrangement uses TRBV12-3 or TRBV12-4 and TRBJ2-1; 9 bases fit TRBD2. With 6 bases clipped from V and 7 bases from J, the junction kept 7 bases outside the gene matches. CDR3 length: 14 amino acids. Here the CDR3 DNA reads TGTGCCAGCAGATTTCTAGCGGGATCAAATGAGCAGTTCTTC. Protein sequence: CASRFLAGSNEQFF.

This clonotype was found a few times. The CDR3 region is CASSLWGGTGELFF. DNA of the CDR3: TGTGCCAGCAGTTTATGGGGGGGGACCGGGGAGCTGTTTTTT. This chain links TRBV12-3 or TRBV12-4 with TRBJ2-2, with 7 positions matching TRBD2. Trimming at V came to 2 bases and at J to 5 bases, leaving 2 bases not matched to a gene. CDR3 size: 14 residues.

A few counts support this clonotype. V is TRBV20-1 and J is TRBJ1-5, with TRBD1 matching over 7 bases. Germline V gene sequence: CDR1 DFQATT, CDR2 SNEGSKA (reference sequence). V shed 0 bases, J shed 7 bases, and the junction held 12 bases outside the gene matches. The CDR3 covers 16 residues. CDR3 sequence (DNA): TGCAGTGCTAGAGATGAGGGCAGGGGGAGTCGGCAGCCCCAGCATTTT. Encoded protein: CSARDEGRGSRQPQHF.

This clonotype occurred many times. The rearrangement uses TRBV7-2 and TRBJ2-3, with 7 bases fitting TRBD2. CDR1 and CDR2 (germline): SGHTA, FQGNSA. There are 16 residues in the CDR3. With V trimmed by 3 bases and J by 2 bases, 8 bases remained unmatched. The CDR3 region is CASSLTSQASTDTQYF. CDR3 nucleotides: TGTGCCAGCAGCTTGACTAGCCAAGCCTCCACAGATACGCAGTATTTT.

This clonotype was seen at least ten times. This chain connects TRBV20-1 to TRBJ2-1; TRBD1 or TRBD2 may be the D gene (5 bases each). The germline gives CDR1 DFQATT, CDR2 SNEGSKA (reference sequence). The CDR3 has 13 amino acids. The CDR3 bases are TGCAGCGCAACCGGGACGGCATACAATGAGCAGTTCTTC. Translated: CSATGTAYNEQFF.